A selection of T cell receptor beta chains follows, all from one sample in a study of blood T cells in healthy people across ages. Each CDR3 protein gets one entry after TCRdb re-called the 5' RACE reads with MiXCR. The sample lists around 800,000 distinct CDR3 sequences; 20% to 30% were seen once. The data were also submitted as part of a second study, on T cells of mothers and their children.

Sequenced: blood. The receptors originated from a boy under 18 in good health. Both conserved end residues are part of each CDR3. A D gene is named only where the DNA matches it firmly. A row's size may be missing; if present it is once, few, many or a size class.

clone size,D gene,V gene,J gene,CDR3 protein,CDR3 DNA
few,TRBD1,TRBV3-1,TRBJ2-5,CASSPGTGGGQETQYF,TGTGCCAGCAGCCCTGGGACAGGGGGCGGCCAAGAGACCCAGTACTTC
NA,TRBD1,TRBV20-1,TRBJ1-1,CSARSQGAREAFF,TGCAGTGCTAGAAGCCAGGGGGCCCGTGAAGCTTTCTTT
few,NA,TRBV30,TRBJ2-5,CAWDETGPRETQYF,TGTGCCTGGGACGAAACCGGGCCAAGGGAGACCCAGTACTTC
few,NA,TRBV14,TRBJ2-7,CASSHVGTPGHEQYF,TGTGCCAGCAGCCACGTGGGGACACCCGGCCACGAGCAGTACTTC
once,NA,TRBV7-2,TRBJ2-3,CASSYGLRPPKDTQYF,TGTGCCAGCAGCTACGGACTGAGGCCCCCCAAAGATACGCAGTATTTT
few,NA,TRBV6-5,TRBJ2-7,CASSYPKEVTATYEQYF,TGTGCCAGCAGTTACCCCAAAGAAGTGACAGCCACCTACGAGCAGTACTTC
few,TRBD1,TRBV12-3/TRBV12-4,TRBJ1-2,CASSFRDSDYGYTF,TGTGCCAGCAGTTTCCGGGACAGCGACTATGGCTACACCTTC
NA,TRBD2,TRBV11-1,TRBJ2-5,CASSFSIRLAETQYF,TGTGCCAGCAGCTTTTCTATTCGACTAGCAGAGACCCAGTACTTC
NA,NA,TRBV24-1,TRBJ1-4,CATSDLKGKDEKLFF,TGTGCCACCAGTGATTTGAAGGGGAAGGATGAAAAACTGTTTTTT
NA,TRBD2,TRBV5-1,TRBJ2-1,CASSLGLAGGLDLFNEQFF,TGCGCCAGCAGCCTGGGACTAGCGGGGGGGCTAGACCTTTTCAATGAGCAGTTCTTC
NA,NA,TRBV30,TRBJ1-1,CAWSVRGPGPVAFF,TGTGCCTGGAGTGTACGGGGACCCGGACCTGTAGCTTTCTTT
NA,NA,TRBV20-1,TRBJ1-5,CSARGQPLGPRHF,TGCAGTGCTAGAGGGCAGCCCCTAGGGCCCCGGCATTTT
NA,TRBD1,TRBV5-1,TRBJ1-5,CASSLEGGPGGNQPQHF,TGCGCCAGCAGCTTGGAAGGGGGCCCTGGGGGCAATCAGCCCCAGCATTTT
NA,NA,TRBV5-1,TRBJ2-5,CASSLGSGVKETQYF,TGCGCCAGCAGCTTGGGTAGCGGAGTAAAAGAGACCCAGTACTTC
NA,NA,TRBV20-1,TRBJ2-4,CSARDLRSHLNIQYF,TGCAGTGCTAGAGATCTAAGGTCCCATCTCAACATTCAGTACTTC
NA,NA,TRBV5-1,TRBJ1-1,CASSLYSSNTEAFF,TGCGCCAGCAGCTTGTATTCCTCGAACACTGAAGCTTTCTTT
few,NA,TRBV27,TRBJ2-1,CASSLRDLYNEQFF,TGTGCCAGCAGTTTAAGGGACCTCTACAATGAGCAGTTCTTC
once,TRBD1,TRBV10-1,TRBJ2-5,CASRGDSEYF,TGCGCCAGCAGAGGGGACAGCGAGTACTTC
NA,NA,TRBV12-3/TRBV12-4,TRBJ2-5,CASSVGVRGETQYF,TGTGCCAGCAGTGTCGGGGTCCGCGGAGAGACCCAGTACTTC
NA,TRBD1,TRBV5-1,TRBJ2-5,CASSSTGEQETQYF,TGCGCCAGCAGCTCGACAGGGGAGCAAGAGACCCAGTACTTC